The 19 T cell receptor beta chains in this list originate from one sample, sequenced in a study of blood T cell repertoires in COVID-19. The protocol was immunoSEQ multiplex PCR, while the TCRdb copy is restricted to in-frame clones and leaves out a portion. The data hold tens of thousands of clones, with about 80% observed a single time. The sequencing sample was made of peripheral blood. The receptors originated from a woman older than 75 with acute or convalescent COVID-19.

This clone turned up a few times. This rearrangement joins TRBV19 to TRBJ1-5, with 9 bases identical to TRBD1. Trimming at V came to 8 bases and at J to 6 bases, leaving 11 bases not matched to a gene. Germline values: CDR1 LNHDA, CDR2 SQIVND (reference sequence). This CDR3 has 15 residues. The CDR3 loop reads CASLPTGGASQPQHF. CDR3 sequence (DNA): TGTGCCAGTTTACCTACAGGGGGCGCGAGTCAGCCCCAGCATTTT.

The genes are TRBV10-3 and TRBJ2-1; tentative D call: TRBD1 (6 bases). V was clipped by 2 bases and J by 1 base, with 9 bases between them. This CDR3 spans 15 amino acids. Germline assignment: CDR1 ENHRY and CDR2 SYGVKD. The CDR3 DNA reads as TGTGCCATCAGTGAGCGGACAGTTTCCTACAATGAGCAGTTCTTC. This sequence encodes CAISERTVSYNEQFF.

The genes are TRBV9 and TRBJ1-1; the D gene is possibly TRBD1 (6 bases). This CDR3 is built from 14 residues. The germline CDR1 and CDR2 sequences are SGDLS and YYNGEE. V was pared by 3 bases and J by 1 base, with 10 bases between. The CDR3 DNA is TGTGCCAGCAGCGGGGGACATTCGAACACTGAAGCTTTCTTT. Translation: CASSGGHSNTEAFF.

The chain joins TRBV24-1 to TRBJ1-5; 9 bases align to TRBD1. Trimming took 9 bases from V and 3 from J; bases not matched to a gene: 5. Germline lookup yields CDR1 KGHDR and CDR2 SFDVKD. This CDR3 contains 14 residues. CDR3 residues: CATEGTGINQPQHF. The CDR3 nucleotides are TGTGCCACCGAGGGGACAGGGATCAATCAGCCCCAGCATTTT.

The chain couples TRBV29-1 to TRBJ1-1; 7 bases align to TRBD1. The CDR3 covers 14 residues. Germline V gene lookup returns CDR1 SQVTM and CDR2 ANQGSEA. V shed 6 bases, J shed 1 base, and the junction held 8 bases outside the gene matches. The CDR3 bases are TGCAGCGTCAATCGGGACAGCCCGAACACTGAAGCTTTCTTT. Encoded protein: CSVNRDSPNTEAFF.

V usage is TRBV7-9 and J usage is TRBJ2-3; tentative D call: TRBD2 (6 bases). This CDR3 is 16 amino acids long. Deletions cut 3 bases from V and 1 base from J, with 14 bases between. Looked up from germline, CDR1 is SEHNR and CDR2 is FQNEAQ (reference sequence). CDR3 residues: CASSFGGIGGTDTQYF. CDR3 bases: TGTGCCAGCAGCTTTGGGGGGATTGGGGGCACAGATACGCAGTATTTT.

The V call is TRBV19, the J call TRBJ1-2; a possible D gene is TRBD1 (6 bases). Germline assignment: CDR1 LNHDA and CDR2 SQIVND (reference sequence). The CDR3 is 13 residues long. The germline V and J ends were trimmed by 3 bases and 3 bases, with 8 bases remaining between them. CDR3 protein: CASSIAGDYGYTF. CDR3 sequence (DNA): TGTGCCAGTAGTATCGCAGGGGACTATGGCTACACCTTC.

This chain joins TRBV25-1 and TRBJ1-2, with TRBD1 matching 12 bases. This CDR3 has 16 amino acids. Germline CDR1 reads MGHDK; CDR2 reads SYGVNS. Trimming took 11 bases from V and 5 from J; bases not matched to a gene: 15. The CDR3 DNA reads TGTGCCGTAGAGGGGGACAGGGGGCGACCCCCTTATGGCTACACCTTC. It specifies CAVEGDRGRPPYGYTF.

The V gene is TRBV23-1, the J gene TRBJ2-7; the D gene is possibly TRBD1 (5 bases). TRBV23-1 is an ORF, and what it does is uncertain. This CDR3 is 14 amino acids long. V lost 3 bases, J lost 4 bases, and 13 bases lay in between. The chain's CDR3 is CASSQDKNAYEQYF. The CDR3 nucleotides are TGCGCCAGCAGTCAGGACAAAAACGCTTACGAGCAGTACTTC.

This sequence joins TRBV5-6 and TRBJ1-2; possibly TRBD1 for D (6 bases). Germline V gene lookup returns CDR1 SGHDT and CDR2 YYEEEE. V lost 4 bases, J lost 4 bases, and 20 bases lay in between. This CDR3 comprises 16 residues. The CDR3 DNA follows: TGTGCCAGCAGCGGGATGACAGGAACCAACCGCTATGGCTACACCTTC. Its protein is CASSGMTGTNRYGYTF. The full variable domain, rest sourced from reference TRBV5-6 and TRBJ1-2, is DAGVTQSPTHLIKTRGQQVTLRCSPKSGHDTVSWYQQALGQGPQFIFQYYEEEERQRGNFPDRFSGHQFPNYSSELNVNALLLGDSALYLCASSGMTGTNRYGYTFGSGTRLTVV.

The chain carries TRBV5-1 and TRBJ1-1; 7 bases align to TRBD1. The germline V gene has CDR1 SGHRS and CDR2 YFSETQ. The CDR3 contains 13 residues. With 4 bases clipped from V and 7 bases from J, the junction kept 7 bases outside the gene matches. The CDR3 nucleotides are TGCGCCAGCAGCGCGACAGGGACGGGTGAAGCTTTCTTT. It yields the protein CASSATGTGEAFF.

V and J are TRBV7-9 and TRBJ1-4; D is unclear. Per germline, CDR1 SEHNR and CDR2 FQNEAQ (reference sequence). The CDR3 has 15 residues. Trimming shortened V by 3 bases and J by 8 bases, and 16 bases separated the two germline ends. The CDR3 sequence is CASSFTRSSWEKLFF. CDR3 DNA sequence: TGTGCCAGCAGCTTTACCCGGTCCTCGTGGGAAAAACTGTTTTTT.

This chain joins TRBV10-1 and TRBJ2-7; D is undetermined. V gave up 3 bases and J gave up 7 bases, with 19 bases separating them. In germline, CDR1 is WNHNN, CDR2 SYGVQD (reference sequence). CDR3 length equals 15 residues. CDR3: CASSEIQHEAEEQYF. The DNA of the CDR3 is TGCGCCAGCAGTGAAATACAGCACGAAGCCGAGGAGCAGTACTTC.

This chain uses TRBV27 with TRBJ1-1, with 7 bases matching TRBD1. In germline, CDR1 is MNHEY, CDR2 SMNVEV (reference sequence). After removal of 8 bases from V and 0 bases from J, the junction contained 9 bases not matched to a gene. The CDR3 extends over 15 amino acids. The CDR3 sequence is CASRTGPPMNTEAFF. The CDR3 DNA is TGTGCCAGCCGGACAGGCCCCCCTATGAACACTGAAGCTTTCTTT.

This clone appeared a few times. This chain joins TRBV5-1 and TRBJ1-4; 12 bases are a match to TRBD1. V lost 4 bases to trimming and J lost 5 bases; unmatched junction nucleotides: 3. The germline CDR1 and CDR2 sequences are SGHRS and YFSETQ. The CDR3 extends over 15 amino acids. The CDR3, as DNA: TGCGCCAGCAGCGCCGGGACAGGGGGCAATGAAAAACTGTTTTTT. This translates into CASSAGTGGNEKLFF.

The chain recombines TRBV7-8 with TRBJ2-5; weak D call: TRBD2 (6 bases). V lost 2 bases to trimming and J lost 13 bases, with 23 bases between them. The CDR3 length is 15 residues. Per germline, CDR1 SGHVS and CDR2 FQNEAQ. For the CDR3, the DNA is TGTGCCAGCAGCTTAATTCAGGCGGCGGGAAAGGAAACGTACTTC. Protein: CASSLIQAAGKETYF.

The V gene is TRBV6-2 or TRBV6-3, the J gene TRBJ1-5; tentative D call: TRBD1 (6 bases). Germline loops: CDR1 MNHEY, CDR2 SVGEGT. This CDR3 is built from 14 residues. Between the trimmed V and J ends, which lost 2 bases and 5 bases, there was a span of 10 bases. CDR3 sequence reads: CASSYDRPYQPQHF. DNA of the CDR3: TGTGCCAGCAGTTACGACAGGCCCTATCAGCCCCAGCATTTT.

V gene TRBV9 combines with J gene TRBJ1-4; no reliable D call. The germline V gene has CDR1 SGDLS and CDR2 YYNGEE. The CDR3 covers 15 residues. V was shortened by 0 bases and J by 2 bases, with 8 bases between the two germline ends. The CDR3 nucleotides are TGTGCCAGCAGCGTAGACCACAGCACTAATGAAAAACTGTTTTTT. Residues: CASSVDHSTNEKLFF.

The J gene is TRBJ2-1, the V gene TRBV5-1, with 9 bases lining up with TRBD2. V was pared by 4 bases and J by 8 bases, with 13 bases of the junction left unmatched. The germline V gene encodes CDR1 SGHRS and CDR2 YFSETQ. The CDR3 has 16 residues. CDR3 protein: CASSLLAGNTGDEQFF. The CDR3 DNA reads as TGCGCCAGCAGCCTTCTAGCGGGAAATACTGGAGATGAGCAGTTCTTC.